Shown below are 21 T cell receptor beta chains from a single sample sequenced in a study of blood T cell repertoires in COVID-19. TCRdb's table, derived via immunoSEQ multiplex PCR, lists solely in-frame clones and lacks some. This table has some 200,000 clones, 84% appearing once. Source material: peripheral blood. The receptor source for this set is a human donor in a cohort sampled during active COVID-19.

This chain connects TRBV5-4 to TRBJ2-1; 10 positions match TRBD2. V lost 2 bases and J lost 7; bases outside the gene matches: 6. CDR1 is SGHNT, CDR2 YYREEE, per germline (reference sequence). CDR3 size: 15 residues. CDR3 in DNA: TGTGCCAGCAGCTTAGCGGGAGGGGCTTTGAATGAGCAGTTCTTC. This sequence encodes CASSLAGGALNEQFF.

The rearrangement uses TRBV19 and TRBJ1-1; possibly TRBD1 for D (5 bases). This CDR3 region has 19 residues. Germline-derived CDR1 and CDR2 are LNHDA and SQIVND (reference sequence). The V gene lost 5 bases and the J gene lost 0 bases, with 25 bases spanning the gap. In DNA form, the CDR3 reads TGTGCCAGTAGTTTCCCCCCGCGTATGGGGGGGGGTGTGAACACTGAAGCTTTCTTT. Translating it yields CASSFPPRMGGGVNTEAFF.

V gene TRBV2 combines with J gene TRBJ1-2; D possibly corresponds to TRBD1 (6 bases). The V gene's germline CDR1 is SNHLY and CDR2 FYNNEI. Trimming cost V 4 bases and J 8 bases, with 17 bases left between them. This CDR3 contains 14 residues. In DNA form, the CDR3 reads TGTGCCAGCAGTGCCCTCGGGGGGCGCGAAGGCTACACCTTC. This codes for CASSALGGREGYTF.

This clone was seen only a few times. The chain employs TRBV18 and TRBJ2-4, with a tentative D call TRBD2 (6 bases). V lost 4 bases and J 9 bases, leaving 25 bases between the germline ends. This CDR3 is built from 17 residues. Germline CDR1 and CDR2: KGHSH and LQKENI. CDR3 protein: CASSQYLVESAGSIQYF. In nucleotides, the CDR3 is TGTGCCAGCTCACAGTACTTGGTGGAATCCGCGGGGAGCATTCAGTACTTC. Based on the CDR3 plus reference TRBV18 and TRBJ2-4, the full variable domain is NAGVMQNPRHLVRRRGQEARLRCSPMKGHSHVYWYRQLPEEGLKFMVYLQKENIIDESGMPKERFSAEFPKEGPSILRIQQVVRGDSAAYFCASSQYLVESAGSIQYFGAGTRLSVL.

The chain couples TRBV19 to TRBJ2-1, with a possible D match to TRBD2 (6 bases). This CDR3 comprises 17 residues. The V gene's germline CDR1 is LNHDA and CDR2 SQIVND (reference sequence). V was cut by 5 bases and J by 4 bases, with 21 bases left in between. This CDR3 is CASSVVGFVAEYNEQFF. CDR3 sequence (DNA): TGTGCCAGTAGTGTGGTTGGTTTTGTAGCGGAATACAATGAGCAGTTCTTC.

V gene TRBV29-1 combines with J gene TRBJ2-3; D is possibly TRBD1 (6 bases). V lost 1 base and J 0 bases, leaving 11 bases between the germline ends. The CDR3 covers 15 residues. The V gene's germline CDR1 is SQVTM and CDR2 ANQGSEA. CDR3 protein: CSVEAWDTSTDTQYF. CDR3 DNA: TGCAGCGTTGAAGCTTGGGACACCAGCACAGATACGCAGTATTTT.

The CDR3 region has the DNA TGTGCCAGCCAGCCCCGAGGGCCCTACGAGCAGTACTTC. Translation: CASQPRGPYEQYF. The chain links TRBV7-2 to TRBJ2-7; weak D call: TRBD2 (5 bases). V dropped 8 bases and J dropped 2 bases, with 13 bases sitting between them. Germline values: CDR1 SGHTA, CDR2 FQGNSA. The CDR3 contains 13 residues.

The rearrangement joins TRBV10-3 to TRBJ2-7; the D gene is possibly TRBD1 (6 bases). From germline, CDR1 is ENHRY and CDR2 SYGVKD. V was trimmed by 0 bases and J by 3 bases, leaving 9 bases between them. CDR3 size: 14 residues. The CDR3 DNA follows: TGTGCCATCAGTGAGTCGGGACACAGCTACGAGCAGTACTTC. Its translation is CAISESGHSYEQYF.

The V gene is TRBV5-1, the J gene TRBJ1-1; maybe TRBD1 (6 bases). The CDR3 runs to 15 residues. Trimming shortened V by 4 bases and J by 0 bases, and 13 bases separated the two germline ends. In germline, CDR1 is SGHRS, CDR2 YFSETQ. In DNA form, the CDR3 reads TGCGCCAGCAGCGCAGGGGCCAGCATGAACACTGAAGCTTTCTTT. This codes for CASSAGASMNTEAFF.

V usage is TRBV18 and J usage is TRBJ2-1; 10 positions match TRBD2. J was trimmed by 10 bases and V by 1 base; bases with no gene match: 7. Germline V gene lookup returns CDR1 KGHSH and CDR2 LQKENI. The CDR3 loop spans 15 amino acids. CDR3 in DNA: TGTGCCAGCTCACCACTCGGGGCTAGCGGGAGCGAGCAGTTCTTC. Protein product: CASSPLGASGSEQFF.

The gene calls are TRBV2 and TRBJ2-7, with D hard to call. The CDR3 extends over 11 amino acids. Looked up from germline, CDR1 is SNHLY and CDR2 is FYNNEI. Trimming shortened V by 4 bases and J by 6 bases, and 7 bases separated the two germline ends. CDR3 protein: CASSGLFEQYF. CDR3 nucleotides: TGTGCCAGCAGTGGACTGTTCGAGCAGTACTTC.

This clone was recorded only once. The gene calls are TRBV6-5 and TRBJ2-6, with D possibly TRBD2 on 6 matching bases. This CDR3 spans 15 amino acids. V lost 7 bases, J lost 0 bases, and 10 bases lay in between. CDR1 MNHEY and CDR2 SVGAGI come from the germline V gene. This chain's CDR3 is CASKGGHSGANVLTF. CDR3 bases: TGTGCCAGCAAGGGAGGCCACTCTGGGGCCAACGTCCTGACTTTC.

The chain uses TRBV5-4 and TRBJ2-3; D is perhaps TRBD1 (5 bases). Germline V lookup: CDR1 SGHNT, CDR2 YYREEE (reference sequence). CDR3 length: 17 residues. The ends were cut back, 0 bases at V and 1 base at J, with 15 bases in the middle. The CDR3: CASSLGTPGGGTDTQYF. The CDR3 DNA sequence: TGTGCCAGCAGCTTGGGGACACCCGGCGGAGGCACAGATACGCAGTATTTT.

The chain carries TRBV25-1 and TRBJ2-5, with 8 bases that match TRBD1. Losses at the gene ends were 4 bases for V and 2 bases for J; bases not matched to a gene: 0. The CDR3 is 13 residues long. Germline V gene lookup returns CDR1 MGHDK and CDR2 SYGVNS. DNA for the CDR3: TGTGCCAGCAGTGGGACAGGGCAAGAGACCCAGTACTTC. Amino acid sequence: CASSGTGQETQYF.

The V and J genes are TRBV18 and TRBJ2-7, with TRBD1 as a possible D gene (5 bases). V gave up 3 bases and J gave up 4 bases, with 10 bases separating them. This CDR3 is built from 13 residues. Germline CDR1 reads KGHSH; CDR2 reads LQKENI. CDR3 in DNA: TGTGCCAGCTCACCCCCCAGGGTTTACGAGCAGTACTTC. Translation gives CASSPPRVYEQYF.

The rearrangement joins TRBV4-1 to TRBJ2-3; 7 bases line up with TRBD2. The J segment lost 5 bases and the V segment lost 1 base, leaving 12 bases of the junction unmatched. Germline V gene lookup returns CDR1 MGHRA and CDR2 YSYEKL. This CDR3 has 17 residues. This CDR3 reads CASSQGETSRRVDTQYF. CDR3 DNA: TGCGCCAGCAGCCAAGGGGAGACTAGCCGAAGGGTAGATACGCAGTATTTT.

CDR3 protein: CAGLFSQVSNIQYF. The CDR3 DNA sequence: TGTGCCGGCTTATTCTCGCAGGTTTCGAACATTCAGTACTTC. This chain connects TRBV21-1 to TRBJ2-4; the D call TRBD1 from the table was never checked on the DNA. TRBV21-1 is recorded as a pseudogene. The CDR3 extends over 14 amino acids.

About this clone: With a much larger clone just one base away, this may be a read error. The V and J genes are TRBV28 and TRBJ1-1; D possibly corresponds to TRBD1 (5 bases). Germline assignment: CDR1 MDHEN and CDR2 SYDVKM. This CDR3 region has 12 residues. V lost 3 bases to trimming and J lost 6 bases, with 8 bases between them. Here the CDR3 reads CASSLGGAEAFF. In DNA form, the CDR3 reads TGTGCCAGCAGTTTGGGGGGGGCTGAAGCTTTCTTT.

The chain links TRBV29-1 to TRBJ1-1; tentatively, D is TRBD1 (5 bases). Germline V gives CDR1 SQVTM, CDR2 ANQGSEA. V lost 7 bases and J lost 2, with 11 bases in between. This CDR3 is 12 amino acids long. CDR3 loop: CSGQHLNTEAFF. The CDR3 nucleotides read TGCAGCGGACAGCACCTTAACACTGAAGCTTTCTTT.

The chain couples TRBV6-6 to TRBJ2-5, with D perhaps TRBD1 (6 bases). The V end lost 2 bases, the J end lost 10 bases, and 11 bases lay between the germline ends. Germline V gives CDR1 MNHNY, CDR2 SVGAGI (reference sequence). The CDR3 sequence is 12 residues long. The CDR3 nucleotides read TGTGCCAGCAGTTACGCACAAGGGGGCCAGTACTTC. As protein: CASSYAQGGQYF.

J is TRBJ2-3 and V is TRBV2, with 9 bases fitting TRBD2. Losses at the gene ends were 6 bases for V and 4 bases for J; bases not matched to a gene: 8. Germline V gene sequence: CDR1 SNHLY, CDR2 FYNNEI. The CDR3 length is 15 residues. CDR3 nucleotides: TGTGCCAGCAGACAGTTAGCGGGAGTCCCAGATACGCAGTATTTT. This encodes CASRQLAGVPDTQYF.